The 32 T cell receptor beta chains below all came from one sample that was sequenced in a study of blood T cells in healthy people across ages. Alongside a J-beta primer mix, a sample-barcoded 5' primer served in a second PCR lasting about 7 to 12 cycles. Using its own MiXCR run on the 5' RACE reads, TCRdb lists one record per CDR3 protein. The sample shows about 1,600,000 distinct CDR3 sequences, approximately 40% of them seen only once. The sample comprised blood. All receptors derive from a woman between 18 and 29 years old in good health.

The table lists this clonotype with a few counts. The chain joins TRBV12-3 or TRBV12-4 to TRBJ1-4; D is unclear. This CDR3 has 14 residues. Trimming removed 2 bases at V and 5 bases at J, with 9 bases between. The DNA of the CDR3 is TGTGCCAGCAGTTTACGACGGGCAAATGAAAAACTGTTTTTT. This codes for CASSLRRANEKLFF.

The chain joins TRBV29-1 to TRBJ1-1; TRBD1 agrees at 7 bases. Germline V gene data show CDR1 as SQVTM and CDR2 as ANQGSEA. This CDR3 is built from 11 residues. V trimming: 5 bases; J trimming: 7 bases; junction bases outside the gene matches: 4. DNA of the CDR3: TGCAGCGTTAGCAGGGACAGTGAAGCTTTCTTT. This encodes CSVSRDSEAFF.

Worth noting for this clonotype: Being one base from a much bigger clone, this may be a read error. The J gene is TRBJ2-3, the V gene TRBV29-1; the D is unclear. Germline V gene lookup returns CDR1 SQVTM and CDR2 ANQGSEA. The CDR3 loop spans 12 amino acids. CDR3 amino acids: CSVEDFTDAQYF. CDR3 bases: TGCAGCGTTGAAGACTTCACAGATGCGCAGTATTTT.

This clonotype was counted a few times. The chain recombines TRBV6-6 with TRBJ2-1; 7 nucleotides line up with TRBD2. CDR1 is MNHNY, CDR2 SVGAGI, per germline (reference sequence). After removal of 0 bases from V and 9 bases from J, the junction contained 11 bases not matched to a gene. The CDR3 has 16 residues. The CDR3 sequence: CASSYSWGLISAEQFF. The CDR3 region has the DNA TGTGCCAGCAGTTACTCTTGGGGACTAATCTCTGCTGAGCAGTTCTTC.

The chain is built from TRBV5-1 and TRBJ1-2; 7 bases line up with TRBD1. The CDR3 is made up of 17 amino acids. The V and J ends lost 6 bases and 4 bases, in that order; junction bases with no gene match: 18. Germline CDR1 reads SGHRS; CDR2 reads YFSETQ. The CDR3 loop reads CASTRDELGQSGYGYTF. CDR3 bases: TGCGCCAGCACTAGGGACGAATTGGGACAGAGCGGCTATGGCTACACCTTC.

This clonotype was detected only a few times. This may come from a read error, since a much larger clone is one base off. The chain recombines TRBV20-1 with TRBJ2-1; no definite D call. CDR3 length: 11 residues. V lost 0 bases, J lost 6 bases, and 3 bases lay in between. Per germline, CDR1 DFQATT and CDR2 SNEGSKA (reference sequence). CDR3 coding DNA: TGCAGTGCTAGAGATTTCAATGAGCAGTTCTTC. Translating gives CSARDFNEQFF.

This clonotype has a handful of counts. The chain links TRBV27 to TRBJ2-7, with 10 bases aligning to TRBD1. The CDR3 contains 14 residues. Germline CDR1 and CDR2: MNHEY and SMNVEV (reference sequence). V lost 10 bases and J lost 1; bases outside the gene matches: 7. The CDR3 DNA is TGTGCCACCACGGGGGACAGGGGATCCTACGAGCAGTACTTC. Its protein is CATTGDRGSYEQYF.

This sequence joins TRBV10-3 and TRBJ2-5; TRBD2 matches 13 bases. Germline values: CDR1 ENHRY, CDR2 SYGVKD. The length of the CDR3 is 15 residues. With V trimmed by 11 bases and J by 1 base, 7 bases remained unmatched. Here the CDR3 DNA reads TGTGCCTCCCGACTAGCGGGGGGCTCCCAAGAGACCCAGTACTTC. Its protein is CASRLAGGSQETQYF.

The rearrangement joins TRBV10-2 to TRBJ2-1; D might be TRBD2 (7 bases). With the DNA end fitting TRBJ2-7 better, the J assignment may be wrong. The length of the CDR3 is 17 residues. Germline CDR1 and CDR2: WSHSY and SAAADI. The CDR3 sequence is CASRSPRGGGSYNEQYF. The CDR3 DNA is TGCGCCAGCAGGAGCCCCCGGGGCGGGGGCTCCTACAATGAGCAGTACTTC.

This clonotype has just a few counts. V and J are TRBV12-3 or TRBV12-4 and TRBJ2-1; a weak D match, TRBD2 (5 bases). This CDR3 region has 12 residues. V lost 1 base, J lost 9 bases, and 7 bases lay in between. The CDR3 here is CASSLDGIEQFF. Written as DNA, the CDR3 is TGTGCCAGCAGTTTAGACGGGATTGAGCAGTTCTTC.

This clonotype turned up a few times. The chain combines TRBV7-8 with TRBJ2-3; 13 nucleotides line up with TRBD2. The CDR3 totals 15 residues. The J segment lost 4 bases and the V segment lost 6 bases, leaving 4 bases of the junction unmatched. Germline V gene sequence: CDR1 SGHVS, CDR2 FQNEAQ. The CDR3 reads CASRRTSGSPDTQYF. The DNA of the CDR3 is TGTGCCAGCAGAAGGACTAGCGGGAGTCCAGATACGCAGTATTTT.

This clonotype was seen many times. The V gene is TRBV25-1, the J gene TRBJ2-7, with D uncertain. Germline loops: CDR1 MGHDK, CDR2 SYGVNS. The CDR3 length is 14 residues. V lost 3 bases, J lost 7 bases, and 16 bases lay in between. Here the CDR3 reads CASSDGPPLGEQYF. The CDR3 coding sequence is TGTGCCAGCAGTGACGGGCCCCCCCTCGGGGAGCAGTACTTC.

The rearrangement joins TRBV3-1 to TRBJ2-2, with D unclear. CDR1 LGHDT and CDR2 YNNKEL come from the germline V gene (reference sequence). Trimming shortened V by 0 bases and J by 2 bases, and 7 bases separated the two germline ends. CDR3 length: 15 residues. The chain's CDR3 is CASSQEGLNTGELFF. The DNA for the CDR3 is TGTGCCAGCAGCCAAGAAGGGCTCAACACCGGGGAGCTGTTTTTT.

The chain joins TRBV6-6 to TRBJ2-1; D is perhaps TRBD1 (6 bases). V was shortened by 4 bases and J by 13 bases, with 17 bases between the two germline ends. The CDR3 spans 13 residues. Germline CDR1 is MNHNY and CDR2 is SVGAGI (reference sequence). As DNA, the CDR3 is TGTGCCAGCAGTTCAAAGGGGGAAGAGACCCAGTTCTTC. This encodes CASSSKGEETQFF.

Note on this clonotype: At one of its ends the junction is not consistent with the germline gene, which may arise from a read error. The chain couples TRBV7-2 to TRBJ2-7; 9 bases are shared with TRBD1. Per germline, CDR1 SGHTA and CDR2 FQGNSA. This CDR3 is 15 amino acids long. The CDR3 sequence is CAGSLGDRAGCEQYF. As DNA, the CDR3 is TGTGCCGGCAGCTTAGGGGACAGGGCCGGTTGCGAGCAGTACTTC.

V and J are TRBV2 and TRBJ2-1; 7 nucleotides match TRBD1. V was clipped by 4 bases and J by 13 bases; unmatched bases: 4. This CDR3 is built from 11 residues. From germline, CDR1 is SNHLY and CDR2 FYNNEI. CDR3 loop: CASSGGTDQFF. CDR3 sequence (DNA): TGTGCCAGCAGTGGAGGGACAGATCAGTTCTTC.

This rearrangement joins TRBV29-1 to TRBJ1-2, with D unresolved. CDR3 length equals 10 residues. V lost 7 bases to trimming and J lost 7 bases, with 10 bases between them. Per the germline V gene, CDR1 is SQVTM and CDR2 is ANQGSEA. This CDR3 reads CSAPEAGYTF. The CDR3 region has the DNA TGCAGCGCCCCCGAGGCTGGCTACACCTTC. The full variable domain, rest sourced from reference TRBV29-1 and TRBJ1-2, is SAVISQKPSRDICQRGTSLTIQCQVDSQVTMMFWYRQQPGQSLTLIATANQGSEATYESGFVIDKFPISRPNLTFSTLTVSNMSPEDSSIYLCSAPEAGYTFGSGTRLTVV.

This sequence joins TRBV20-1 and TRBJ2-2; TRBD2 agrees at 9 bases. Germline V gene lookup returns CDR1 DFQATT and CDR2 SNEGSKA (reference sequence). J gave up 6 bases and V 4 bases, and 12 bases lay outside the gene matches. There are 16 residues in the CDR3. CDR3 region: CSANPTSGVKAGELFF. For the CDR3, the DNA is TGCAGTGCTAACCCGACTAGCGGAGTTAAAGCCGGGGAGCTGTTTTTT.

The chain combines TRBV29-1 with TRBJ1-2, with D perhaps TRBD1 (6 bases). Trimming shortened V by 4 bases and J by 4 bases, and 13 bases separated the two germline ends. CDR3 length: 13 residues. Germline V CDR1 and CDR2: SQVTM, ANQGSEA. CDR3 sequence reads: CSVVSGGGYGYTF. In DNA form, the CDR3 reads TGCAGCGTTGTATCCGGGGGCGGCTATGGCTACACCTTC.

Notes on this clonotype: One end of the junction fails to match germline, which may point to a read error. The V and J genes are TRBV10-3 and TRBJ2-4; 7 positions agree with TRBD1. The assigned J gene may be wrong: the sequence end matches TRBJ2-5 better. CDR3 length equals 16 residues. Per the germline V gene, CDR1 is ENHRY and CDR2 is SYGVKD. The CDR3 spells CVISERRQGFDETQYF. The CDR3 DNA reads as TGTGTCATCAGTGAGCGCCGACAGGGTTTCGACGAGACCCAGTACTTC.

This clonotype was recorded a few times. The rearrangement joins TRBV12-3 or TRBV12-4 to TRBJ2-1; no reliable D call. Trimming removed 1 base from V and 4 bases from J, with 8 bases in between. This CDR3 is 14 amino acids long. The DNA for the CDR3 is TGTGCCAGCAGTTTAGTCGGCGGATACAATGAGCAGTTCTTC. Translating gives CASSLVGGYNEQFF.

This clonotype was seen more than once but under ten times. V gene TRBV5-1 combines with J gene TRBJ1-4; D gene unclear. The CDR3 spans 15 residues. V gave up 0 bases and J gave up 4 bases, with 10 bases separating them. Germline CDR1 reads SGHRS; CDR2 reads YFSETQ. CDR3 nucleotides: TGCGCCAGCAGCTTGGAGAACAGCTTTAATGAAAAACTGTTTTTT. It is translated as CASSLENSFNEKLFF.

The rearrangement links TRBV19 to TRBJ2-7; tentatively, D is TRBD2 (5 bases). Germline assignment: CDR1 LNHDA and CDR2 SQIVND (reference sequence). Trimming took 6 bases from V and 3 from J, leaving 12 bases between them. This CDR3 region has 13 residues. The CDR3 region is CASRPAGRYEQYF. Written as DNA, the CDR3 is TGTGCCAGTAGGCCCGCGGGCCGCTACGAGCAGTACTTC.

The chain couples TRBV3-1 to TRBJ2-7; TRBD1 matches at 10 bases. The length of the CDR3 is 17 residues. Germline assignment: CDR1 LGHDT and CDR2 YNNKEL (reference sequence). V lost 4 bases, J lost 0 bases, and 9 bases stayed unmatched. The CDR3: CASSRGIRDRGSYEQYF. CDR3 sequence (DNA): TGTGCCAGCAGCCGAGGAATCCGGGACAGGGGCTCCTACGAGCAGTACTTC.

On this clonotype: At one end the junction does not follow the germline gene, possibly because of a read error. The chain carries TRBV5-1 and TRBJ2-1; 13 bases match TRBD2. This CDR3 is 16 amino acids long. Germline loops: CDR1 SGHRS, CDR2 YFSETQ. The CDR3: CASRLGTSGIYNEQFF. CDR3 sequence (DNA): TGCGCCAGCAGATTGGGGACTAGCGGGATTTACAATGAGCAGTTCTTC.

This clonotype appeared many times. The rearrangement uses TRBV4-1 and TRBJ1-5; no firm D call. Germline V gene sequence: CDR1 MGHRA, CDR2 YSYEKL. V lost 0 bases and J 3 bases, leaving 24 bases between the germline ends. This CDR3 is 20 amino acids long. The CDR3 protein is CASSQDALPGSGRDNQPQHF. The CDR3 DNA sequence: TGCGCCAGCAGCCAAGACGCCCTCCCCGGTTCCGGGAGGGACAATCAGCCCCAGCATTTT.

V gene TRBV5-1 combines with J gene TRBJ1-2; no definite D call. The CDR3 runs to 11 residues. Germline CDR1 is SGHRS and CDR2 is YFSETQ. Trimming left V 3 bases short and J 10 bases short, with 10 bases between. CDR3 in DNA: TGCGCCAGCAGCTCGGACCGTGTCTACACCTTC. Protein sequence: CASSSDRVYTF.

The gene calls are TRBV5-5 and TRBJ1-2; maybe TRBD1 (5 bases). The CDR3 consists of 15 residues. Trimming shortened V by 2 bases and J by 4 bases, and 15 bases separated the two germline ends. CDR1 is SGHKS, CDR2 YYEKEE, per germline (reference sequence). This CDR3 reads CASSFDTRGCYGYTF. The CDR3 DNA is TGTGCCAGCAGCTTTGATACAAGGGGTTGCTATGGCTACACCTTC.

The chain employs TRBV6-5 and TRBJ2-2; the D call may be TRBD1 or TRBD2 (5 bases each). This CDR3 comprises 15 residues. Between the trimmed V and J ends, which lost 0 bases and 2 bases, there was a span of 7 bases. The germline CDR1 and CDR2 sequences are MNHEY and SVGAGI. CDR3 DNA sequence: TGTGCCAGCAGTTACTCGAGGGGTAACACCGGGGAGCTGTTTTTT. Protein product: CASSYSRGNTGELFF.

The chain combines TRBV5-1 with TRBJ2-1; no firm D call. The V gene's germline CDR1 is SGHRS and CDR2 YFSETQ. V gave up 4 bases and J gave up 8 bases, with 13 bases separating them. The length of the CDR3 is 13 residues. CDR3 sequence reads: CASSVVSYDEQFF. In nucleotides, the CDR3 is TGCGCCAGCAGCGTGGTTAGTTACGATGAGCAGTTCTTC.

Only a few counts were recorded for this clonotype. The CDR3 spells CASLSGNTIYF. In DNA, the CDR3 is TGTGCCAGTCTCTCTGGAAACACCATATATTTT. V and J are TRBV27 and TRBJ1-3; no definite D call. The germline gives CDR1 MNHEY, CDR2 SMNVEV (reference sequence). CDR3 length: 11 amino acids. V was cut by 9 bases and J by 0 bases, with 3 bases left in between.

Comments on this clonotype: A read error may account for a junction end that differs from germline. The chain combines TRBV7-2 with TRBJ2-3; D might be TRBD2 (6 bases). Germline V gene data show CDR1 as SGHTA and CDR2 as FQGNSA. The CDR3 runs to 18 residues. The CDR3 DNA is TGTGCCAGCAGCCCCAGCCCCCGCGGGGCATCTAGCACAGATGCGCAGTATTTT. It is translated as CASSPSPRGASSTDAQYF.